The 28 T cell receptor beta chains in this list originate from one sample, sequenced in a study of identifying expanded T cells in peripheral blood. Data came from immunoSEQ multiplex PCR; TCRdb stores just in-frame clones and leaves some out. This table holds approximately 100,000 clones, about 89% found once. Material: blood. The receptors originated from a person between 18 and 75 years old in good health.

The J gene is TRBJ2-7, the V gene TRBV10-1; D may correspond to TRBD1 or TRBD2 (5 bases each). This CDR3 is 19 amino acids long. CDR1 is WNHNN and CDR2 is SYGVQD in the germline V gene (reference sequence). Between the trimmed V and J ends, which lost 5 bases and 2 bases, there was a span of 28 bases. The CDR3 spells CASSTYSGTDFTLAYEQYF. The CDR3, as DNA: TGCGCCAGCAGTACCTACTCCGGGACGGATTTTACTCTAGCCTACGAGCAGTACTTC.

This chain joins TRBV18 and TRBJ1-5, with D possibly TRBD1 on 6 matching bases. The CDR3 contains 15 residues. Germline V gene sequence: CDR1 KGHSH, CDR2 LQKENI. V was pared by 4 bases and J by 6 bases, with 16 bases between. The CDR3 DNA follows: TGTGCCAGCTCACTCACCGGGGGGCGGGGTCAGCCCCAGCATTTT. Its protein is CASSLTGGRGQPQHF.

The chain has TRBV5-4 and TRBJ2-3; 7 bases map to TRBD1. The CDR3 runs 16 residues. From germline, CDR1 is SGHNT and CDR2 YYREEE (reference sequence). The V and J ends lost 0 bases and 4 bases, in that order; junction bases with no gene match: 8. CDR3 sequence: CASSLGRGQKSDTQYF. In DNA, the CDR3 is TGTGCCAGCAGCTTGGGCAGGGGACAGAAGTCAGATACGCAGTATTTT.

The CDR3 sequence: CASSQAGDRDGYTF. The CDR3 nucleotides read TGTGCCAGCAGCCAGGCGGGGGACAGGGATGGCTACACCTTC. The chain employs TRBV5-4 and TRBJ1-2; TRBD1 matches at 9 bases. The ends lost 4 bases at V and 6 bases at J; junction bases unmatched: 7. Germline CDR1 is SGHNT and CDR2 is YYREEE (reference sequence). The CDR3 is 14 amino acids. The full variable domain, its missing parts supplied by reference TRBV5-4 and TRBJ1-2, is ETGVTQSPTHLIKTRGQQVTLRCSSQSGHNTVSWYQQALGQGPQFIFQYYREEENGRGNFPPRFSGLQFPNYSSELNVNALELDDSALYLCASSQAGDRDGYTFGSGTRLTVV.

J is TRBJ1-2 and V is TRBV5-4, with 8 bases lining up with TRBD1. V gave up 0 bases and J gave up 4 bases; unmatched junction bases: 5. This CDR3 has 15 residues. CDR1 is SGHNT and CDR2 is YYREEE in the germline V gene (reference sequence). The CDR3 reads CASSLGGQGAYGYTF. The CDR3 coding sequence is TGTGCCAGCAGCTTGGGTGGACAGGGCGCCTATGGCTACACCTTC.

This chain uses TRBV5-6 with TRBJ1-2; the D gene is possibly TRBD1 (5 bases). This CDR3 comprises 13 residues. V gave up 4 bases and J gave up 0 bases, with 7 bases separating them. Germline loops: CDR1 SGHDT, CDR2 YYEEEE. The CDR3 bases are TGTGCCAGCAGCCAGGGAACTAACTATGGCTACACCTTC. Its translation: CASSQGTNYGYTF.

The J gene is TRBJ1-1, the V gene TRBV7-2, with D possibly being TRBD1 (6 bases). The germline CDR1 and CDR2 sequences are SGHTA and FQGNSA. The CDR3 has 14 amino acids. Trimming removed 1 base from V and 0 bases from J, with 6 bases in between. CDR3 bases: TGTGCCAGCAGCTTAGGGACAGTGAACACTGAAGCTTTCTTT. Residues: CASSLGTVNTEAFF.

This chain uses TRBV29-1 with TRBJ1-2; 7 nucleotides agree with TRBD1. This CDR3 has 13 amino acids. Trimming removed 1 base from V and 5 bases from J; junction bases left unmatched: 4. Germline-derived CDR1 and CDR2 are SQVTM and ANQGSEA. For the CDR3, the DNA is TGCAGCGTTGAAGGACAGGGAATTTATGGCTACACCTTC. Residues: CSVEGQGIYGYTF.

The J gene is TRBJ2-3, the V gene TRBV2; the D is unclear. The germline CDR1 and CDR2 sequences are SNHLY and FYNNEI. The CDR3 consists of 11 residues. The CDR3 here is CAWVGTDTQYF. The DNA of the CDR3 is TGTGCGTGGGTTGGGACAGATACGCAGTATTTT. The full variable domain, with the rest looked up from reference TRBV2 and TRBJ2-3, is EPEVTQTPSHQVTQMGQEVILRCVPISNHLYFYWYRQILGQKVEFLVSFYNNEISEKSEIFDDQFSVERPDGSNFTLKIRSTKLEDSAMYFCAWVGTDTQYFGPGTRLTVL.

CDR3 coding DNA: TGTGCCAGCAGCTTAGATTTGGGGTCACCCCTCCACTTT. Translated: CASSLDLGSPLHF. The genes are TRBV11-2 and TRBJ1-6; D unresolved. Germline values: CDR1 SGHAT, CDR2 FQNNGV. V was trimmed by 0 bases and J by 10 bases, leaving 7 bases between them. This CDR3 spans 13 amino acids. Variable domain in full (rest from reference TRBV11-2 and TRBJ1-6): EAGVAQSPRYKIIEKRQSVAFWCNPISGHATLYWYQQILGQGPKLLIQFQNNGVVDDSQLPKDRFSAERLKGVDSTLKIQPAKLEDSAVYLCASSLDLGSPLHFGNGTRLTVT.

V gene TRBV19 combines with J gene TRBJ1-2, with 8 bases that match TRBD1. Germline V lookup: CDR1 LNHDA, CDR2 SQIVND (reference sequence). The CDR3 extends over 12 amino acids. Trimming cost V 11 bases and J 6 bases; bases outside gene matches: 8. CDR3 bases: TGTGCCCTTCACAGGGGGGTGCATGGCTACACCTTC. Translating it yields CALHRGVHGYTF.

The V call is TRBV7-2, the J call TRBJ2-2; D remains unclear. The CDR3 has 14 amino acids. Trimming cost V 2 bases and J 5 bases, with 9 bases left between them. CDR1 is SGHTA, CDR2 FQGNSA, per germline. The CDR3 sequence: CASSLWARTGELFF. Here the CDR3 DNA reads TGTGCCAGCAGCTTATGGGCGCGGACCGGGGAGCTGTTTTTT. The whole variable domain, remainder taken from reference TRBV7-2 and TRBJ2-2, is GAGVSQSPSNKVTEKGKDVELRCDPISGHTALYWYRQSLGQGLEFLIYFQGNSAPDKSGLPSDRFSAERTGGSVSTLTIQRTQQEDSAVYLCASSLWARTGELFFGEGSRLTVL.

The chain has TRBV25-1 and TRBJ2-3, with 8 bases aligning to TRBD2. V lost 5 bases to trimming and J lost 6 bases; unmatched junction nucleotides: 7. CDR1 MGHDK and CDR2 SYGVNS come from the germline V gene. The CDR3 is made up of 14 amino acids. The CDR3, as DNA: TGTGCCAGCAGTCCCCGGGGGGGATGGGATACGCAGTATTTT. This gives the protein CASSPRGGWDTQYF.

This clone was found a few times. The J gene is TRBJ1-1, the V gene TRBV7-6, with unresolved D. Per the germline V gene, CDR1 is SGHVS and CDR2 is FNYEAQ. There are 13 residues in the CDR3. The germline V and J ends were trimmed by 3 bases and 0 bases, with 5 bases remaining between them. The CDR3 DNA follows: TGTGCCAGCAGCTTGGGGATGAACACTGAAGCTTTCTTT. Translation: CASSLGMNTEAFF.

The chain combines TRBV6-1 with TRBJ2-7, with D perhaps TRBD1 or TRBD2 (5 bases each). Germline lookup yields CDR1 MNHNS and CDR2 SASEGT. The CDR3 is 14 amino acids. V shed 7 bases and J shed 2 bases, with 15 bases lying between them. The CDR3 here is CASTTRGKTYEQYF. The CDR3 bases are TGTGCCAGCACCACCCGGGGCAAAACCTACGAGCAGTACTTC.

V gene TRBV7-7 combines with J gene TRBJ2-3, with TRBD1 matching over 7 bases. The V and J ends lost 6 bases and 2 bases, in that order; junction bases with no gene match: 8. The germline V gene encodes CDR1 SSHAT and CDR2 FNYEAQ (reference sequence). The CDR3 contains 15 residues. The CDR3 DNA sequence: TGTGCCAGCAGTAGGGGGCCTTACACCACAGATACGCAGTATTTT. This sequence encodes CASSRGPYTTDTQYF.

The rearrangement joins TRBV4-3 to TRBJ1-2; the match to TRBD1 covers 11 bases. V lost 3 bases to trimming and J lost 5 bases; unmatched junction nucleotides: 5. There are 15 residues in the CDR3. Germline CDR1 is LGHNA and CDR2 is YSLEER. CDR3 DNA: TGCGCCAGCAGCCATGCGGACAGGGGGCGTTATGGCTACACCTTC. Its translation: CASSHADRGRYGYTF.

This rearrangement joins TRBV7-2 to TRBJ1-4; 12 nucleotides line up with TRBD1. This CDR3 region has 13 residues. Germline loops: CDR1 SGHTA, CDR2 FQGNSA. Trimming at V came to 5 bases and at J to 12 bases, leaving 4 bases not matched to a gene. The CDR3 coding sequence is TGTGCCAGCAGCAGCCGGGACAGGGGGCAACTGTTTTTT. Translating gives CASSSRDRGQLFF.

This chain links TRBV6-5 with TRBJ1-2; unclear D gene. V lost 4 bases, J lost 8 bases, and 17 bases lay in between. Germline V lookup: CDR1 MNHEY, CDR2 SVGAGI. The CDR3 spans 14 residues. The CDR3: CASSSHLSSWGYTF. The CDR3 DNA reads as TGTGCCAGCAGTTCCCATCTGTCGAGTTGGGGCTACACCTTC.

This chain connects TRBV6-1 to TRBJ1-5, with a possible D match to TRBD1 (5 bases). CDR1 and CDR2 (germline): MNHNS, SASEGT. The CDR3 length is 14 residues. The ends were cut back, 4 bases at V and 2 bases at J, with 9 bases in the middle. The CDR3 loop reads CASSGRDRNQPQHF. The CDR3 nucleotides are TGTGCCAGCAGTGGCAGGGATCGCAATCAGCCCCAGCATTTT.

This clone is a singleton in its sample. The CDR3 spells CASNAGLYTDTQYF. The CDR3 DNA reads as TGTGCCAGTAATGCGGGACTTTACACAGATACGCAGTATTTT. This chain joins TRBV19 and TRBJ2-3, with D maybe TRBD2 (6 bases). The CDR3 contains 14 residues. The germline V gene has CDR1 LNHDA and CDR2 SQIVND (reference sequence). Trimming removed 7 bases at V and 2 bases at J, with 13 bases between.

CDR3 protein: CASSVAQSDRPEGVYGYTF. DNA of the CDR3: TGTGCCAGCAGCGTAGCCCAATCGGACAGACCCGAAGGCGTCTATGGCTACACCTTC. The J gene is TRBJ1-2, the V gene TRBV9; D may be TRBD1 (6 bases). Trimming removed 0 bases at V and 4 bases at J, with 25 bases between. The CDR3 has 19 amino acids. Germline loops: CDR1 SGDLS, CDR2 YYNGEE.

Notes on this clone: Since a much larger clone is just one base distant, this may be a read error. The gene calls are TRBV6-5 and TRBJ1-5; D is unclear. This CDR3 comprises 12 residues. Germline CDR1 and CDR2: MNHEY and SVGAGI. Trimming took 6 bases from V and 2 from J, leaving 5 bases between them. This chain's CDR3 is CASREGNQPQHF. The CDR3, as DNA: TGTGCCAGCAGGGAAGGCAATCAGCCCCAGCATTTT.

The chain combines TRBV5-4 with TRBJ1-1, with D uncertain. The CDR3 runs to 16 residues. Germline-derived CDR1 and CDR2 are SGHNT and YYREEE (reference sequence). V gave up 3 bases and J gave up 0 bases, with 15 bases separating them. The CDR3 DNA reads as TGTGCCAGCAGCTCGGCTGCTGTCAGGATGAACACTGAAGCTTTCTTT. Protein product: CASSSAAVRMNTEAFF.

V and J are TRBV28 and TRBJ1-4, with D tentatively TRBD1 (6 bases). CDR1 is MDHEN and CDR2 is SYDVKM in the germline V gene. V gave up 5 bases and J gave up 10 bases, with 20 bases separating them. CDR3 length: 15 residues. CDR3 sequence: CASSRPGTYYLKLFF. The CDR3 DNA reads TGTGCCAGCAGTCGCCCCGGGACATACTATTTAAAACTGTTTTTT. The full variable domain, its missing parts supplied by reference TRBV28 and TRBJ1-4, is DVKVTQSSRYLVKRTGEKVFLECVQDMDHENMFWYRQDPGLGLRLIYFSYDVKMKEKGDIPEGYSVSREKKERFSLILESASTNQTSMYLCASSRPGTYYLKLFFGSGTQLSVL.

This clone has a single count. The chain recombines TRBV6-5 with TRBJ1-2, with TRBD1 matching 7 bases. Trimming took 0 bases from V and 4 from J; bases not matched to a gene: 8. The CDR3 length is 16 residues. Germline CDR1 is MNHEY and CDR2 is SVGAGI. In DNA form, the CDR3 reads TGTGCCAGCAGTTACTCGGTCACGACAGGGCCCTATGGCTACACCTTC. Residues: CASSYSVTTGPYGYTF.

The chain couples TRBV2 to TRBJ2-7, with 10 positions matching TRBD2. The V gene's germline CDR1 is SNHLY and CDR2 FYNNEI. This CDR3 region has 15 residues. J lost 2 bases, V lost 1 base, and 2 bases had no gene match. For the CDR3, the DNA is TGTGCCAGCAGTGAAGGGACTAGCGGACCCTACGAGCAGTACTTC. Protein: CASSEGTSGPYEQYF.

The chain couples TRBV13 to TRBJ1-1, with D tentatively TRBD1 (6 bases). Germline V CDR1 and CDR2: PRHDT, FYEKMQ (reference sequence). The germline V and J ends were trimmed by 8 bases and 1 base, with 17 bases remaining between them. The CDR3 runs 15 residues. The CDR3 nucleotides are TGTGCCAGCCGGCTGGGGGGGCTAACGAACACTGAAGCTTTCTTT. This translates into CASRLGGLTNTEAFF.